Listed below are T cell receptor beta chains from one sample, sequenced in a study of cytomegalovirus exposure and HLA in healthy donors. The method was immunoSEQ multiplex PCR; TCRdb's version includes in-frame clones alone and lacks a portion of them. The sample holds approximately 89,000 clones; about 80% are singletons and the top ten take over 1.1%. The sample taken for sequencing was PBMCs. These receptors were collected from a male donor in good health and CMV-seronegative. The CDR3 runs from the conserved cysteine through the conserved F or W. Each record gives: CDR3 length, J gene, V gene, D gene, CDR3 DNA, CDR3 protein. D genes are given only for firm matches.

15 TRBJ1-5 TRBV7-9 . TGTGCCAGCAGCTTAGGGGGGGAGTACAATCAGCCCCAGCATTTT CASSLGGEYNQPQHF
16 TRBJ1-1 TRBV28 TRBD1 TGTGCCAGCATACTGGGACAGGGGATGAGAGGCACTGAAGCTTTCTTT CASILGQGMRGTEAFF
16 TRBJ2-3 TRBV5-5 TRBD2 TGTGCCAGCAGCTTGGAAGCGGGGTTTCCCACAGATACGCAGTATTTT CASSLEAGFPTDTQYF
15 TRBJ2-7 TRBV14 TRBD1 TGTGCCAGCAGAACCACCGGGACAGGGGGCAACGAGCAGTACTTC CASRTTGTGGNEQYF
14 TRBJ2-1 TRBV2 . TGTGCCAGCAATTGGGCTAGCGCCTACAATGAGCAGTTCTTC CASNWASAYNEQFF
15 TRBJ2-7 TRBV7-2 TRBD1 TGTGCCAGCAGCTTTAGGGGACAGGGGGCATCCGAGCAGTACTTC CASSFRGQGASEQYF
13 TRBJ1-1 TRBV15 . TGTGCCACCAGCAGAAACAGGGCGGTGGAAGCTTTCTTT CATSRNRAVEAFF
14 TRBJ2-7 TRBV6-5 . TGTGCCAGCACCCAGCCCGGGACATCCTACGAGCAGTACTTC CASTQPGTSYEQYF
13 TRBJ2-1 TRBV27 TRBD1 TGTGCCAGCAGTCCCCGGACAGGCTGGGAGCAGTTCTTC CASSPRTGWEQFF
15 TRBJ2-7 TRBV5-4 . TGTGCCAGCAGCCAGGACCCCTCGGGGGACTACGAGCAGTACTTC CASSQDPSGDYEQYF
14 TRBJ2-3 TRBV10-1 TRBD1 TGCGCCAGCAGTAAGGGGACAGTCGCAGATACGCAGTATTTT CASSKGTVADTQYF
14 TRBJ2-5 TRBV19 . TGTGCCAGTAGTATAAACGGGCAGGGAGAGACCCAGTACTTC CASSINGQGETQYF
13 TRBJ1-4 TRBV10-3 TRBD1 TGTGCCACCCAACAGGGGGAGACTGAAAAACTGTTTTTT CATQQGETEKLFF
14 TRBJ1-1 TRBV5-1 TRBD1 TGCGCCAGCAGCTTCCAGGGGGCCGGCACTGAAGCTTTCTTT CASSFQGAGTEAFF
14 TRBJ2-3 TRBV27 . TGTGCCAGCAGTAGAGTGCGACGGGGAAATACGCAGTATTTT CASSRVRRGNTQYF
19 TRBJ2-3 TRBV7-3 TRBD2 TGTGCCAGCAGCCCGAGAACCCACTCACTAGCGGGGGGGATAGATACGCAGTATTTT CASSPRTHSLAGGIDTQYF
14 TRBJ1-3 TRBV5-5 TRBD1 TGTGCCAGCAGCTTTGGACAGGGAGTAAACACCATATATTTT CASSFGQGVNTIYF
13 TRBJ2-1 TRBV6-5 TRBD1 TGTGCCAGCCGGGACAGGGGCCTCGGTGAGCAGTTCTTC CASRDRGLGEQFF
15 TRBJ1-2 TRBV28 TRBD1 TGTGCCAGCAGAGTTACAGGGGGCACGCACTATGGCTACACCTTC CASRVTGGTHYGYTF